This T cell receptor (beta chain) was profiled in a study of blood T cell repertoires in COVID-19 (dated by TCRdb to about 2020). With regard to the full study: Collaborator samples came from the United States, Italy and Spain and covered acute and convalescent phases of COVID-19. The repertoires were released in a freely available public database meant as a resource for research on the immune response to SARS-CoV-2. Nearly every sample came with metadata listing a de-identified subject ID, COVID-19 status, age in years and sex. The dataset comprised deeply sampled blood TCRbeta repertoires from subjects exposed to, actively infected with, or recovered from COVID-19. The prospective study material was composed of cDNA or gDNA derived from T cells, B-cell-depleted T cells, or PBMCs. The samples were drawn from the first 160 participants of the ongoing ImmuneRACE study and from about 1,200 subjects provided by 6 global collaborators. Where available, HLA class I and class II types were taken from metadata supplied by the sample provider and were not determined by assay-based typing. Study-level results and caveats: The amount of clinical and demographic metadata varied by source and participant and was provided uncurated.

Each collaborating institution followed its own protocols to collect whole blood in K2EDTA tubes. Collaborator samples were shipped for TCRbeta analysis as frozen whole blood, isolated PBMCs, or DNA extracted from either sample type. Comment on this clone: Its target antigen remains unknown. No base-level quality is on record; no much larger clone is a single base apart.

According to the germline V gene, CDR1 reads SGHTA and CDR2 reads FQGNSA. From cysteine to phenylalanine, the CDR3 is 16 amino acids long. Only the CDR3 portion is preserved as DNA: 48 bases, with reading frame beginning at the first base. A distance of 15 bases separates the germline ends of V and J, which lose 0 bases and 5 bases respectively. TCRbeta CDR3 regions were amplified from genomic DNA by means of the immunoSEQ Assay, a bias-controlled multiplex PCR. As for the authors' bioinformatics: The number of nucleated cells in each sample was estimated from the amplification of reference gene primers within the assay. To quantify the absolute abundance of each unique TCRbeta CDR3 rearrangement, sequence reads were collapsed and filtered. For each sample, productive Simpson clonality was calculated as the square root of Simpson's diversity index across productive rearrangements. TCRdb stores this immuneACCESS table with in-frame sequences only. Part of the clones is absent; in the studies checked, under half of the shortfall reflects unresolved V genes, and no reason is known for the rest. V and J calls and clone size are those listed in that table; D and trimming were worked out from the DNA. The sample has under 200,000 clones on record, 70% to 90% of them singletons. The ten top clones hold around 8.3% of the sample.

This clonotype was sampled from a man between 60 and 75 years old with acute or convalescent COVID-19. Sequencing was carried out using peripheral blood. Recombination joined TRBV7-2 with TRBJ2-3; the best D guess is TRBD1, with 6 bases matching. The CDR3 has the sequence CASSLAGLGAGDTQYF. The sequenced DNA: TGTGCCAGCAGCTTAGCGGGGTTGGGGGCAGGAGATACGCAGTATTTT.